The next 11 T cell receptor beta chains were all read from a single sample in a study of yellow fever vaccine responses in identical twins. TCRdb processed the RT-PCR reads anew with MiXCR; each CDR3 protein has one entry. This sample has over 1,000 distinct CDR3 sequences; over 75% occur once, and the top ten carry 25%. The sequencing used T cells from blood (PBMCs), unsorted or a sorted subset (not recorded which), collected before or after yellow fever vaccination (not recorded which). These TCRs come from a female donor who received the yellow fever vaccine.

This clonotype was seen once. This chain uses TRBV6-6 with TRBJ1-6; D is unresolved. Germline values: CDR1 MNHNY, CDR2 SVGAGI (reference sequence). The CDR3 covers 11 residues. V shed 8 bases and J shed 7 bases, with 6 bases lying between them. CDR3 DNA sequence: TGTGCCAGCGGAGAGAATTCACCCCTCCACTTT. Protein sequence: CASGENSPLHF.

The J gene is TRBJ2-7, the V gene TRBV11-1, with a weak D call TRBD2 (5 bases). Germline loops: CDR1 SGHAT, CDR2 FQDESV (reference sequence). The CDR3 covers 15 residues. V was clipped by 1 base and J by 0 bases, with 10 bases between them. The CDR3: CASSLGRAGSYEQYF. The CDR3 DNA sequence: TGTGCCAGCAGCTTAGGGCGGGCCGGCTCCTACGAGCAGTACTTC.

J is TRBJ1-4 and V is TRBV4-1, with D perhaps TRBD1 (6 bases). CDR1 is MGHRA, CDR2 YSYEKL, per germline. The CDR3 runs 15 residues. Between the trimmed V and J ends, which lost 6 bases and 1 base, there was a span of 12 bases. This CDR3 reads CASSRTGITNEKLFF. CDR3 nucleotides: TGCGCCAGCAGTCGCACAGGGATAACTAATGAAAAACTGTTTTTT.

The table lists this clonotype with a count of one. The chain has TRBV9 and TRBJ1-2; possibly TRBD1 for D (6 bases). V was pared by 4 bases and J by 4 bases, with 14 bases between. Germline V gene data show CDR1 as SGDLS and CDR2 as YYNGEE. This CDR3 comprises 14 residues. CDR3 sequence reads: CASSSYREGYGYTF. The CDR3 region has the DNA TGTGCCAGCAGCTCGTACAGGGAAGGCTATGGCTACACCTTC.

This clonotype was seen a handful of times. The V call is TRBV23-1, the J call TRBJ1-3, with D unclear. TRBV23-1 is noted as an ORF with a role that remains uncertain. There are 12 residues in the CDR3. With 8 bases removed from V and 0 bases from J, the gap between germline ends came to 5 bases. The CDR3, as DNA: TGCGCCAGCGGGTTCTCTGGAAACACCATATATTTT. Protein sequence: CASGFSGNTIYF.

The chain recombines TRBV6-1 with TRBJ1-2, with D perhaps matching TRBD1 (5 bases). From germline, CDR1 is MNHNS and CDR2 SASEGT. The CDR3 extends over 14 amino acids. The V and J ends lost 5 bases and 0 bases respectively, with 10 bases between them. CDR3 sequence (DNA): TGTGCCAGCAGTCAGCAGGGTTCTAACTATGGCTACACCTTC. The encoded protein is CASSQQGSNYGYTF.

Relative to its sample, this clonotype is large. The chain recombines TRBV11-2 with TRBJ2-7; 7 bases fit TRBD2. J lost 2 bases, V lost 5 bases, and 9 bases had no gene match. The length of the CDR3 is 15 residues. CDR1 is SGHAT and CDR2 is FQNNGV in the germline V gene. In DNA, the CDR3 is TGTGCCAGCAGCCCGGGACTAAATGCCGCCTACGAGCAGTACGTC. It translates to CASSPGLNAAYEQYV.

J is TRBJ1-1 and V is TRBV5-6; D is unresolved. Germline CDR1 is SGHDT and CDR2 is YYEEEE. Trimming shortened V by 0 bases and J by 6 bases, and 9 bases separated the two germline ends. This CDR3 comprises 13 residues. CDR3 region: CASSLARPAEAFF. The CDR3 coding sequence is TGTGCCAGCAGCTTGGCAAGGCCGGCTGAAGCTTTCTTT.

This rearrangement joins TRBV2 to TRBJ1-6, with D unclear. Deletions cut 4 bases from V and 10 bases from J, with 8 bases between. The CDR3 extends over 12 amino acids. Germline-derived CDR1 and CDR2 are SNHLY and FYNNEI. The CDR3 protein is CASSVFRSPLHF. CDR3 in DNA: TGTGCCAGCAGTGTATTTCGCTCACCCCTCCACTTT.

The gene calls are TRBV4-1 and TRBJ2-7; no firm D call. V was shortened by 0 bases and J by 4 bases, with 13 bases between the two germline ends. This CDR3 is built from 15 residues. CDR1 and CDR2 (germline): MGHRA, YSYEKL. CDR3 bases: TGCGCCAGCAGCCAAGAGGCGAGAATGGGGTACGAGCAGTACTTC. The encoded protein is CASSQEARMGYEQYF.

The chain carries TRBV11-1 and TRBJ2-3, with TRBD1 as a possible D gene (5 bases). The CDR3 loop spans 17 amino acids. Trimming took 5 bases from V and 2 from J, leaving 20 bases between them. CDR1 is SGHAT, CDR2 FQDESV, per germline (reference sequence). CDR3 amino acids: CASSDLGATDSTDTQYF. As DNA, the CDR3 is TGTGCCAGCAGCGACCTCGGCGCGACAGATTCCACAGATACGCAGTATTTT. Using reference TRBV11-1 and TRBJ2-3 for the parts outside the CDR3, the full variable domain is EAEVAQSPRYKITEKSQAVAFWCDPISGHATLYWYRQILGQGPELLVQFQDESVVDDSQLPKDRFSAERLKGVDSTLKIQPAELGDSAMYLCASSDLGATDSTDTQYFGPGTRLTVL.